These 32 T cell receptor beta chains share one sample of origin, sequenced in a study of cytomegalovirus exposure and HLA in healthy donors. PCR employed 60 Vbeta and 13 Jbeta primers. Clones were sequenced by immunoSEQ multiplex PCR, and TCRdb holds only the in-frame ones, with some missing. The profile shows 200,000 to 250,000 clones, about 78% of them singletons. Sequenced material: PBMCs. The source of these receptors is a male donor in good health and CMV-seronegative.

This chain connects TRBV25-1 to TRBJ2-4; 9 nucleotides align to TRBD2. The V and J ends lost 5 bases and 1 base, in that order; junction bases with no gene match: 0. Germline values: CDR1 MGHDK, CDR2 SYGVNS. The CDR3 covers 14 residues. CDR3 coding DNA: TGTGCCAGCAGTCTAGCGGGGGCCAAAAACATTCAGTACTTC. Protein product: CASSLAGAKNIQYF.

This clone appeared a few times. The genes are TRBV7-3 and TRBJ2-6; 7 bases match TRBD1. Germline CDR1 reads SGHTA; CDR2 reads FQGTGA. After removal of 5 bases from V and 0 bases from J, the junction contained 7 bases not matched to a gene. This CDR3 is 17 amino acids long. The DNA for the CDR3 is TGTGCCAGCAGCATGAGGACAGGAGGCTCTGGGGCCAACGTCCTGACTTTC. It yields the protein CASSMRTGGSGANVLTF.

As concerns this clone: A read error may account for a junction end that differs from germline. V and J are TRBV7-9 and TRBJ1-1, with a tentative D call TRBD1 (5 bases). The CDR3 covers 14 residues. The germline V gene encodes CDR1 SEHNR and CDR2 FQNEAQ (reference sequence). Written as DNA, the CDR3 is TGTTCCAGCAGCTTCGTTCAGGGCAACACTGAAGCTTTCTTT. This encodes CSSSFVQGNTEAFF. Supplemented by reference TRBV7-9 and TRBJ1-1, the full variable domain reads DTGVSQNPRHKITKRGQNVTFRCDPISEHNRLYWYRQTLGQGPEFLTYFQNEAQLEKSRLLSDRFSAERPKGSFSTLEIQRTEQGDSAMYLCSSSFVQGNTEAFFGQGTRLTVV.

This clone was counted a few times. CDR3 region: CASSPGTSYEQFF. CDR3 bases: TGCGCCAGCAGCCCCGGGACTAGCTATGAGCAGTTCTTC. V and J are TRBV4-1 and TRBJ2-1, with 9 bases fitting TRBD2. Germline CDR1 and CDR2: MGHRA and YSYEKL. The CDR3 covers 13 residues. After removal of 4 bases from V and 8 bases from J, the junction contained 3 bases not matched to a gene.

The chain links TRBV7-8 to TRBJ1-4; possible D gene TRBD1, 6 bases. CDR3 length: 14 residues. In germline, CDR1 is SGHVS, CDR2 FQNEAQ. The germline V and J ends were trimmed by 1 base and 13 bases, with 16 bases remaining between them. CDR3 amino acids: CASSLVPGTRGLFF. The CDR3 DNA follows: TGTGCCAGCAGCTTAGTGCCGGGGACACGAGGACTGTTTTTT.

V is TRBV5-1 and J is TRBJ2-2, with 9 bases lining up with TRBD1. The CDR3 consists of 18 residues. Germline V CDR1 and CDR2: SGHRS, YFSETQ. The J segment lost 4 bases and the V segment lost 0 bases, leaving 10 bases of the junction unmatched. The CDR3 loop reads CASSLALGDRVFTGELFF. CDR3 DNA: TGCGCCAGCAGCTTGGCCTTGGGGGACAGGGTTTTCACCGGGGAGCTGTTTTTT.

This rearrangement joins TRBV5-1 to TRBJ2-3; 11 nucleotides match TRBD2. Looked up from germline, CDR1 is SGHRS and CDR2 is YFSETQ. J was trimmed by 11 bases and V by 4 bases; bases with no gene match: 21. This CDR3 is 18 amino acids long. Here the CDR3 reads CASSQILDLAGGPLEQYF. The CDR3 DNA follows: TGCGCCAGCAGCCAAATTCTCGACCTAGCGGGAGGCCCCCTGGAGCAGTATTTT.

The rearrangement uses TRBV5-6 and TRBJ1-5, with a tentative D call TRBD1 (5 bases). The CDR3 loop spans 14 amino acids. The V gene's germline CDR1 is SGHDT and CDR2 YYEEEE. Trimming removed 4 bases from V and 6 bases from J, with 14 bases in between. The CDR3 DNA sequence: TGTGCCAGCAGCGGGCGGGGGGGGGTTCAGCCCCAGCATTTT. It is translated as CASSGRGGVQPQHF.

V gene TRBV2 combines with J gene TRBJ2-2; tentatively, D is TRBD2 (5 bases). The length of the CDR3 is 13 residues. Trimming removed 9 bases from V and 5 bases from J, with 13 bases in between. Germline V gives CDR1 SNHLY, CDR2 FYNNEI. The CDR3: CARAGLATGELFF. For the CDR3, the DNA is TGTGCCAGGGCGGGTTTAGCGACCGGGGAGCTGTTTTTT.

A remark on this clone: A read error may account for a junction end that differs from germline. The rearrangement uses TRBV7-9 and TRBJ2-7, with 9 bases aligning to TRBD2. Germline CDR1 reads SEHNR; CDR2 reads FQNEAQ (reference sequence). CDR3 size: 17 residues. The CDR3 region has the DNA TGTTCCAGCAGCTCCTCCCTAGCGGGGACGACGTATTACGAGCAGTACTTC. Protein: CSSSSSLAGTTYYEQYF.

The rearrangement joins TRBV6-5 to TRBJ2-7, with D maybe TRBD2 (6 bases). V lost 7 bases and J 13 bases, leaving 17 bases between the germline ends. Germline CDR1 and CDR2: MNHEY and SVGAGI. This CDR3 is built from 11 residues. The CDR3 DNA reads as TGTGCCAGCACTTGGGGTAGGGGAGGATACTTC. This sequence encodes CASTWGRGGYF.

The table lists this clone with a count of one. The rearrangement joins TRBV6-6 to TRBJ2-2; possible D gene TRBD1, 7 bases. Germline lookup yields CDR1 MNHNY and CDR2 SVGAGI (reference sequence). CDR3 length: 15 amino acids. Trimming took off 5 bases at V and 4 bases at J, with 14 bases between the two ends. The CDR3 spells CASSNQGGSTGELFF. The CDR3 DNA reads TGTGCCAGCAGTAACCAGGGGGGCTCCACCGGGGAGCTGTTTTTT.

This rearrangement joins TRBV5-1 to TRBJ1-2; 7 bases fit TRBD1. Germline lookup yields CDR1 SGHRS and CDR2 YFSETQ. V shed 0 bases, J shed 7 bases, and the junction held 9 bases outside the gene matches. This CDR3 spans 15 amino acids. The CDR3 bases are TGCGCCAGCAGCTTGGCAACAGGGGTGAAGGGTGGCTACACCTTC. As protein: CASSLATGVKGGYTF.

CDR3 residues: CASSSSRRPLDEQYF. The CDR3 region has the DNA TGTGCCAGCAGTTCCTCCAGGAGGCCATTGGACGAGCAGTACTTC. J is TRBJ2-7 and V is TRBV27; D is perhaps TRBD2 (5 bases). Trimming pared 4 bases from V and 5 bases from J, leaving 18 bases between. Germline assignment: CDR1 MNHEY and CDR2 SMNVEV (reference sequence). The CDR3 contains 15 residues.

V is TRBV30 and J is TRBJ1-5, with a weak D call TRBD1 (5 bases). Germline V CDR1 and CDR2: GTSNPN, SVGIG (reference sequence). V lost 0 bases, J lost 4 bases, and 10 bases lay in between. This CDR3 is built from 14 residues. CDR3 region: CAWSVPAGNQPQHF. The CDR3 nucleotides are TGTGCCTGGAGTGTACCGGCAGGGAATCAGCCCCAGCATTTT.

CDR3 sequence (DNA): TGTGCCAGTATCATGGGTAGCGGGAGGAAAACCGGGGAGCTGTTTTTT. This translates into CASIMGSGRKTGELFF. This chain joins TRBV19 and TRBJ2-2; 10 nucleotides agree with TRBD2. Germline V gene sequence: CDR1 LNHDA, CDR2 SQIVND (reference sequence). The CDR3 consists of 16 residues. Trimming cost V 7 bases and J 5 bases; bases outside gene matches: 10.

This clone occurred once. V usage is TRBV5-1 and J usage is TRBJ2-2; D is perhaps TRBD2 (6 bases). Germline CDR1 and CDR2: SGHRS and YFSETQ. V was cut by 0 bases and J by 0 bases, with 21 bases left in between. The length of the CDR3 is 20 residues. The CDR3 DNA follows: TGCGCCAGCAGCTTGGGATCAGTCATTGACGGGAGCGCGAACACCGGGGAGCTGTTTTTT. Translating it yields CASSLGSVIDGSANTGELFF.

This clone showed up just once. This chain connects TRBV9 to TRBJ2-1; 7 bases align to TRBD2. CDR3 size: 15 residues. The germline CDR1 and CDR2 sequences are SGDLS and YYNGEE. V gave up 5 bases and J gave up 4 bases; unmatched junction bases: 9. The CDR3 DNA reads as TGTGCCAGCAGTAGCGGGCTAGCGGAATACAATGAGCAGTTCTTC. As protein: CASSSGLAEYNEQFF.

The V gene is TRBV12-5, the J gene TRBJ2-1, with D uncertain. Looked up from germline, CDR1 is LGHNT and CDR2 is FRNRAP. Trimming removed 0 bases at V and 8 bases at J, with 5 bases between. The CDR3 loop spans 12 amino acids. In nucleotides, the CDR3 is TGTGCTAGTGGTTTGGTTAATTATGAGCAGTTCTTC. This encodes CASGLVNYEQFF.

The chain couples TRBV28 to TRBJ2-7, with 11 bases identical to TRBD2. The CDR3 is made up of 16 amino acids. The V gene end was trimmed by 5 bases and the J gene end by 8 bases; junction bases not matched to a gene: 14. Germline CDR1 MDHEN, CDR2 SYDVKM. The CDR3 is CASSPLGASGRSKQYF. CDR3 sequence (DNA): TGTGCCAGCAGTCCCTTGGGGGCTAGCGGGAGGTCCAAGCAGTACTTC.

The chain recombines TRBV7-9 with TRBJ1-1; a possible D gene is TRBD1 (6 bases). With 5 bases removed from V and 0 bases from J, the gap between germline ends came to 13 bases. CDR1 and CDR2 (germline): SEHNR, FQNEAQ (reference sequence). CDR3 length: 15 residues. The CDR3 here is CASSPVTGLNTEAFF. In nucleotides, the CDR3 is TGTGCCAGCAGCCCTGTCACAGGGTTGAACACTGAAGCTTTCTTT.

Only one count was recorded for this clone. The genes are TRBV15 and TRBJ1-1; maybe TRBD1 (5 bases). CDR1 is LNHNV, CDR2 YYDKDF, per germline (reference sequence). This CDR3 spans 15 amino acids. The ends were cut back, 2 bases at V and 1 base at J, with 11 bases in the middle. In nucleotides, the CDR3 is TGTGCCACCAGCAGACCAGGACAACGGAACACTGAAGCTTTCTTT. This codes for CATSRPGQRNTEAFF.

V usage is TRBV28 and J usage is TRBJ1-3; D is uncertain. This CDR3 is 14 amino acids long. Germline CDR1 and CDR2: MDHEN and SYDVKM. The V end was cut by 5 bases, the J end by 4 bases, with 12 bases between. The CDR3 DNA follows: TGTGCCAGCAGTGCCCAGGCTGGCGGAAACACCATATATTTT. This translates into CASSAQAGGNTIYF.

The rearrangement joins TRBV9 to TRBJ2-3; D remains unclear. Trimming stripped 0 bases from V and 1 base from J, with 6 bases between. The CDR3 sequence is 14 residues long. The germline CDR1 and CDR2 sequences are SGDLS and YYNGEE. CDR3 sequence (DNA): TGTGCCAGCAGCGTAGTGGCGGGCACAGATACGCAGTATTTT. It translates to CASSVVAGTDTQYF.

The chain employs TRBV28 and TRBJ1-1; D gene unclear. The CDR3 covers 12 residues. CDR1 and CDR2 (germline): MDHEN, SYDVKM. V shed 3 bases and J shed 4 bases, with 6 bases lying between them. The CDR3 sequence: CASSFAGTEAFF. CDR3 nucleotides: TGTGCCAGCAGTTTTGCGGGCACTGAAGCTTTCTTT.

Written as DNA, the CDR3 is TGCAGCGTTCCCAGGGAAGGCACCGGGGAGCTGTTTTTT. Its translation is CSVPREGTGELFF. V gene TRBV29-1 combines with J gene TRBJ2-2; possibly TRBD1 for D (5 bases). Germline assignment: CDR1 SQVTM and CDR2 ANQGSEA. The CDR3 is 13 residues long. The ends were cut back, 5 bases at V and 4 bases at J, with 11 bases in the middle.

The CDR3 region is CASSPRGRGETQYF. For the CDR3, the DNA is TGTGCCAGCAGCCCACGAGGGAGAGGAGAGACCCAGTACTTC. The chain employs TRBV7-3 and TRBJ2-5; the D gene is possibly TRBD2 (5 bases). With 5 bases removed from V and 4 bases from J, the gap between germline ends came to 14 bases. Looked up from germline, CDR1 is SGHTA and CDR2 is FQGTGA. The length of the CDR3 is 14 residues.

Here the CDR3 reads CASSYSTMVVNTEAFF. The CDR3 DNA reads TGTGCCAGCAGTTACTCGACTATGGTCGTCAACACTGAAGCTTTCTTT. The chain is built from TRBV6-5 and TRBJ1-1; D gene uncertain. CDR3 size: 16 residues. Trimming removed 0 bases at V and 2 bases at J, with 13 bases between. The germline gives CDR1 MNHEY, CDR2 SVGAGI.

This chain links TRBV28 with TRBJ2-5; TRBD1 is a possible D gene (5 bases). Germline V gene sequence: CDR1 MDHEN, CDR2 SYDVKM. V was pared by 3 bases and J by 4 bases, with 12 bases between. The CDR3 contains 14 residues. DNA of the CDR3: TGTGCCAGCAGTTTGGTGGGGCCGCGAGAGACCCAGTACTTC. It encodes CASSLVGPRETQYF.

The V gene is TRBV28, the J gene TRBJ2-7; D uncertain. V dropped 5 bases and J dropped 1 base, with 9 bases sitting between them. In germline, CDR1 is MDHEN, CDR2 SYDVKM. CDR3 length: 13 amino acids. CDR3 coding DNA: TGTGCCAGCAGTGTCCCTAATTCCTACGAGCAGTACTTC. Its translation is CASSVPNSYEQYF.

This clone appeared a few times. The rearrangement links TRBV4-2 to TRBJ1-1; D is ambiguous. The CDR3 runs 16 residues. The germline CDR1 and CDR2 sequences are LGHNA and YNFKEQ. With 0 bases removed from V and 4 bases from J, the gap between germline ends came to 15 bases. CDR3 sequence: CASSQEIRLGGTEAFF. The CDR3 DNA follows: TGTGCCAGCAGCCAAGAGATCAGGTTGGGAGGCACTGAAGCTTTCTTT.

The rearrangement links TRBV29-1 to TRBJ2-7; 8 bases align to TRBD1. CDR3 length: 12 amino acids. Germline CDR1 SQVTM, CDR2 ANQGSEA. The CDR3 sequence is CTRDRFTYEQYF. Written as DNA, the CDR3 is TGCACCAGGGACAGGTTTACCTACGAGCAGTACTTC.